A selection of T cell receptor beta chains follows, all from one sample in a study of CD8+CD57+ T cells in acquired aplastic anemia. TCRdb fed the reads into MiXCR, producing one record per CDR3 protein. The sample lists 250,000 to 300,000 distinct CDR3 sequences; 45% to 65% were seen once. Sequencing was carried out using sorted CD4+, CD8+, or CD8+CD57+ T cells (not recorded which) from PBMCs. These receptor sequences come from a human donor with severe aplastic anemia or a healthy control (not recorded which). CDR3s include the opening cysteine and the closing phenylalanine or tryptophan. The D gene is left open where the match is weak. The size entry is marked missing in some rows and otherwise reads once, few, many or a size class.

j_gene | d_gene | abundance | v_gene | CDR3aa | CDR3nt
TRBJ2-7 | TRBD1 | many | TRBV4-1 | CASSFDRGRNEQYF | TGCGCCAGCAGCTTCGACAGGGGGCGCAACGAGCAGTACTTC
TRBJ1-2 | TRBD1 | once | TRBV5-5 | CASSLVEGANYGYTF | TGTGCCAGCAGCTTGGTGGAGGGGGCGAACTATGGCTACACCTTC
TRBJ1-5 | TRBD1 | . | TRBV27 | CASGTGGWQPQHF | TGTGCCAGCGGAACAGGGGGTTGGCAGCCCCAGCATTTT
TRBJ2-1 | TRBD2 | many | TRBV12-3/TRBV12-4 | CASSSTGTSGSSSYNEQFF | TGTGCCAGCAGCTCCACCGGGACTAGCGGGTCGAGCTCCTACAATGAGCAGTTCTTC
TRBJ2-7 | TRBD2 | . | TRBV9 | CAISSGTRLYEQYF | TGTGCCATCAGCTCCGGGACTAGGCTCTACGAGCAGTACTTC
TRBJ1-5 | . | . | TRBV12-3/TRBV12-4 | CASSPFANQPQHF | TGTGCCAGCAGTCCCTTTGCGAATCAGCCCCAGCATTTT
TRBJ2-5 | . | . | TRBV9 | CASSVGDRTQETQYF | TGTGCCAGCAGCGTAGGGGACCGGACTCAAGAGACCCAGTACTTC
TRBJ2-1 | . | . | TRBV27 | CASPRRSYNEQFF | TGTGCCAGCCCCAGGCGGTCCTACAATGAGCAGTTCTTC
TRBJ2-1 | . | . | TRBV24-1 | CATSERTGPPFF | TGTGCCACCAGTGAGCGGACGGGGCCCCCGTTCTTC
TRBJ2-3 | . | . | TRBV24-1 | CATSDGLSTDTQYF | TGTGCCACCAGTGACGGGTTAAGCACAGATACGCAGTATTTT
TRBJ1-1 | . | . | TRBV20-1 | CSALDGLNTEAFF | TGCAGTGCCCTAGACGGCCTGAACACTGAAGCTTTCTTT
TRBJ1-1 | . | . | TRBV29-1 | CSVPEAEAFF | TGCAGCGTTCCCGAGGCTGAAGCTTTCTTT
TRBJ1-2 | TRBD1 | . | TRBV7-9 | CASSLIATGDGYTF | TGTGCCAGCAGCTTGATCGCGACAGGGGATGGCTACACCTTC
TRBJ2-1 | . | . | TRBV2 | CASRSGVREQFF | TGTGCCAGCAGATCAGGGGTCCGGGAGCAGTTCTTC
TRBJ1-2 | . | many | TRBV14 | CASSPQGTYGYTF | TGTGCCAGCAGCCCTCAGGGGACCTATGGCTACACCTTC
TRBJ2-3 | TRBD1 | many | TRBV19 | CASSQNRGRGSTDTQYF | TGTGCCAGTAGTCAAAACAGGGGGCGCGGAAGCACAGATACGCAGTATTTT
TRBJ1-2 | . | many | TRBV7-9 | CASSVSSTDGYTF | TGTGCCAGCAGCGTCAGTTCTACAGATGGCTACACCTTC
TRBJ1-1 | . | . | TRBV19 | CASTSGLNTEAFF | TGTGCCAGTACTTCAGGGCTGAACACTGAAGCTTTCTTT
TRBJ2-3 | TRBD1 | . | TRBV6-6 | CASSSRQGRTDTQYF | TGTGCCAGCAGTTCGCGACAGGGACGCACAGATACGCAGTATTTT
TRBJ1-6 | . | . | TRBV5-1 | CASSHNDRNSYNSPLHF | TGCGCCAGCAGCCACAATGACAGGAACTCCTATAATTCACCCCTCCACTTT
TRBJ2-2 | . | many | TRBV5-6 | CASSSIDRNTGELFF | TGTGCCAGCAGCTCGATAGACAGGAACACCGGGGAGCTGTTTTTT
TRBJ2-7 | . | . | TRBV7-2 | CASRQGSYEQYF | TGTGCCAGCAGGCAGGGGTCCTACGAGCAGTACTTC
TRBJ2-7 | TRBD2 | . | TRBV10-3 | CAISEFTSGNYEQYF | TGTGCCATCAGTGAGTTCACTAGCGGGAACTACGAGCAGTACTTC
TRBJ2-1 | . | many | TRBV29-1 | CSGGVDEQFF | TGCAGCGGGGGGGTCGATGAGCAGTTCTTC
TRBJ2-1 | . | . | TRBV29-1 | CSVDVVGSEQFF | TGCAGCGTTGATGTGGTGGGGTCTGAGCAGTTCTTC
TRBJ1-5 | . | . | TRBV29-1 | CSVETGGDNQPQHF | TGCAGCGTAGAGACAGGCGGGGACAATCAGCCCCAGCATTTT